A selection of T cell receptor beta chains follows, all from one sample in a study of blood T cell repertoires in COVID-19. Generated by immunoSEQ multiplex PCR, the TCRdb table keeps only in-frame clones and is missing some. This sample has under 300,000 clones, with 84% found just once. Sequencing was performed on peripheral blood. The origin of the receptors is a woman aged 35 to 49 who had recovered from COVID-19. Each CDR3 is given with its conserved first and last residue. The D gene is left open where the match is weak. Rows give clone size only sometimes, using once, few, many, or a class for an expanded clone.

J gene	V gene	clone size	D gene	CDR3 protein	CDR3 DNA
TRBJ1-2	TRBV3-1/TRBV3-2	-	-	CASSPHGDSYGYTF	TGTGCCAGCAGCCCCCACGGAGACAGCTATGGCTACACCTTC
TRBJ1-1	TRBV10-3	once	-	CAISERRGAEAFF	TGTGCCATCAGTGAGAGGAGGGGCGCTGAAGCTTTCTTT
TRBJ2-2	TRBV15	-	-	CATSREGGGELFF	TGTGCCACCAGCAGAGAAGGAGGGGGGGAGCTGTTTTTT
TRBJ2-7	TRBV27	few	TRBD1	CASSLQGAYEQYF	TGTGCCAGCAGCTTACAGGGGGCCTACGAGCAGTACTTC
TRBJ2-5	TRBV2	-	TRBD1	CASRAGTGEETQYF	TGTGCCAGCAGAGCTGGGACAGGGGAAGAGACCCAGTACTTC
TRBJ1-4	TRBV28	-	-	CASSSNEKLFF	TGTGCCAGCAGTTCAAATGAAAAACTGTTTTTT
TRBJ2-2	TRBV6-5	-	-	CASSYGRVDTGELFF	TGTGCCAGCAGTTATGGCAGGGTAGACACCGGGGAGCTGTTTTTT
TRBJ2-1	TRBV3-1/TRBV3-2	-	TRBD2	CASSTLAGGSSSYNEQFF	TGTGCCAGCAGCACTCTAGCGGGGGGCTCCTCTTCCTACAATGAGCAGTTCTTC
TRBJ1-5	TRBV28	-	-	CATGRQSHSNQPQHF	TGTGCCACGGGTCGGCAATCCCATAGCAATCAGCCCCAGCATTTT
TRBJ1-1	TRBV7-6	-	-	CASSLWGQEADTEAFF	TGTGCCAGCAGCTTATGGGGGCAGGAGGCGGACACTGAAGCTTTCTTT
TRBJ2-1	TRBV6-5	-	-	CASSGERDEQFF	TGTGCCAGCAGCGGAGAGCGGGATGAGCAGTTCTTC